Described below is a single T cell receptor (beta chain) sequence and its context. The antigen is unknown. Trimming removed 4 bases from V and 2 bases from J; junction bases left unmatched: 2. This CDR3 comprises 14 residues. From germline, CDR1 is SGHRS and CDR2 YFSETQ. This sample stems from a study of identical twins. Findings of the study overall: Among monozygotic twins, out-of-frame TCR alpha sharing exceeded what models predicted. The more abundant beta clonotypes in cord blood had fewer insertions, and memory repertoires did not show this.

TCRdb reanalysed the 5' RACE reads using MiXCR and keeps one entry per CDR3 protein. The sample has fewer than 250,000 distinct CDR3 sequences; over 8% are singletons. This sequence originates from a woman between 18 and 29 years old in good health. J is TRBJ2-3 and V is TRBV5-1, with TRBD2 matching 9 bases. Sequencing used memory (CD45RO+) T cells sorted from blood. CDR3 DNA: TGCGCCAGCAGCGGCGGGGGGGCCACAGATACGCAGTATTTT. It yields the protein CASSGGGATDTQYF.